The following is a TCR beta chain sequence with its context. CDR1 is MDHEN, CDR2 SYDVKM, per germline. This CDR3 comprises 14 residues. V shed 7 bases and J 5 bases; nucleotides not matched to a gene: 11. This table comes from immunoSEQ multiplex PCR, and its TCRdb copy is limited to in-frame clones, with some not included. Of hundreds of thousands of clones in the sample, around 87% were seen once. This sample was included in a study of blood T cell repertoires in COVID-19. Study-level background: Acute-phase and convalescent COVID-19 samples originated in the United States, Italy and Spain. Sources were T cells, B-cell-depleted T cells, or PBMCs; the material itself was cDNA or gDNA.

Participants' own reports of clinical history determined their cohort assignment. Resolution of symptoms, clearance, or two negative PCRs was present in recovered Cohort 3 donors. This clonotype was obtained from a man between 18 and 29 years old who had recovered from COVID-19. The chain couples TRBV28 to TRBJ2-7; TRBD2 matches 7 bases. Material: PBMCs or T cells enriched from blood (not recorded which). The CDR3 loop is CASKIRRGYHEQYF. DNA for the CDR3: TGTGCCAGCAAGATCCGGCGGGGGTACCACGAGCAGTACTTC.